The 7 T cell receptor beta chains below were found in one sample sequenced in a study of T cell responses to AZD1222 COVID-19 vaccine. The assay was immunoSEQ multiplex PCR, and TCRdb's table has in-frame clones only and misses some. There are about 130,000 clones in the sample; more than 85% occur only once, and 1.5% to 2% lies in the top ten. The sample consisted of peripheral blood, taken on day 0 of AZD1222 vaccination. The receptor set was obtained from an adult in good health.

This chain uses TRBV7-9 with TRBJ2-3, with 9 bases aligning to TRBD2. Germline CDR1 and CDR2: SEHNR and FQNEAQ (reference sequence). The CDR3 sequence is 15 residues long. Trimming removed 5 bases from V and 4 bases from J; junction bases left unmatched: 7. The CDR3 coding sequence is TGTGCCAGCAGCCCTAGAGGGACTAGCCCAGATACGCAGTATTTT. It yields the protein CASSPRGTSPDTQYF.

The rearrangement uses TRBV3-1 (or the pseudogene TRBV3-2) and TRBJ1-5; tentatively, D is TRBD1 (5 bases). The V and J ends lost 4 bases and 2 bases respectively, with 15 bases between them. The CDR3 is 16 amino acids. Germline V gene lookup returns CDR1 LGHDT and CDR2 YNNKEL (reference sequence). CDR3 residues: CASSPQGAQGNQPQHF. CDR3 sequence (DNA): TGTGCCAGCAGCCCTCAGGGAGCACAGGGCAATCAGCCCCAGCATTTT.

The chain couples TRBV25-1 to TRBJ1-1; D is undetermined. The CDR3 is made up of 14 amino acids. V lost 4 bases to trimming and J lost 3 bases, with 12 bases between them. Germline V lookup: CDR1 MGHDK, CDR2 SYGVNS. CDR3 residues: CASSGSIGYTEAFF. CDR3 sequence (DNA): TGTGCCAGCAGTGGATCTATTGGGTACACTGAAGCTTTCTTT.

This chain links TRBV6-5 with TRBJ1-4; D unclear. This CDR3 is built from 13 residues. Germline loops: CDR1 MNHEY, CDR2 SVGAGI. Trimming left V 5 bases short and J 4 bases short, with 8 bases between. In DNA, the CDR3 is TGTGCCAGCAGTCGGACCCTTAATGAAAAACTGTTTTTT. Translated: CASSRTLNEKLFF.

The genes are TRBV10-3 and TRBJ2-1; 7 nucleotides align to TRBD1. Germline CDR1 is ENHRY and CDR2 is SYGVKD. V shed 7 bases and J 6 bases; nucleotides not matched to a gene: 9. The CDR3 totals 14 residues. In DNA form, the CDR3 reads TGTGCCATCAATGGACAGGTTCCCTTCAATGAGCAGTTCTTC. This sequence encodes CAINGQVPFNEQFF.

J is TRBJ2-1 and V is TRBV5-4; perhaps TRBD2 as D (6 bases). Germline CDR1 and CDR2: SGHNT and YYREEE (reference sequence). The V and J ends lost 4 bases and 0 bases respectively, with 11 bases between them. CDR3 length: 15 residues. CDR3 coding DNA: TGTGCCAGCAGCCTCGAGCGGGCCTCCTACAATGAGCAGTTCTTC. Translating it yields CASSLERASYNEQFF.

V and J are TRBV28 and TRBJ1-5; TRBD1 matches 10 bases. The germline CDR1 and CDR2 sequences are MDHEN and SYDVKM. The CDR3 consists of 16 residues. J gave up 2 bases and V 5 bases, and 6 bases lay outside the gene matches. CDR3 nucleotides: TGTGCCAGCAGTGTCAGACAGGGGGCTGGCAATCAGCCCCAGCATTTT. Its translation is CASSVRQGAGNQPQHF.